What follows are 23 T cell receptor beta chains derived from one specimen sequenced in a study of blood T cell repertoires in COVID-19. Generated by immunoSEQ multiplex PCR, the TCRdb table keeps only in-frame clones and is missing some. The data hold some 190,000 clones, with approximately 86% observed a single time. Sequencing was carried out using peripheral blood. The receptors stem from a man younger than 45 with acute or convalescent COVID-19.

The CDR3 loop reads CASRDTGGTGNTIYF. In nucleotides, the CDR3 is TGTGCCAGCAGGGATACAGGGGGGACTGGAAACACCATATATTTT. The chain is built from TRBV6-1 and TRBJ1-3; 8 nucleotides agree with TRBD1. From germline, CDR1 is MNHNS and CDR2 SASEGT. The trim removed 6 bases at V and 2 bases at J, leaving 6 bases unmatched. This CDR3 has 15 amino acids.

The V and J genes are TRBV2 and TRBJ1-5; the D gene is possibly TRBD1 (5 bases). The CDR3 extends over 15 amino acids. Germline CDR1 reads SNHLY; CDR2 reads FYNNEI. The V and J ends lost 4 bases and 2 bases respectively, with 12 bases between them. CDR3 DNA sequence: TGTGCCAGCAGTGTCAGGGTCAGAGGCAATCAGCCCCAGCATTTT. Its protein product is CASSVRVRGNQPQHF.

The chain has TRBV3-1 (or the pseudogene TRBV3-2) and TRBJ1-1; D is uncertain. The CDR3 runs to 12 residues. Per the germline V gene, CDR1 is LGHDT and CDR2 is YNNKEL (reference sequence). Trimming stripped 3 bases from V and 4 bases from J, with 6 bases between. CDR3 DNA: TGTGCCAGCAGCCACGCGAGCACTGAAGCTTTCTTT. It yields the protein CASSHASTEAFF.

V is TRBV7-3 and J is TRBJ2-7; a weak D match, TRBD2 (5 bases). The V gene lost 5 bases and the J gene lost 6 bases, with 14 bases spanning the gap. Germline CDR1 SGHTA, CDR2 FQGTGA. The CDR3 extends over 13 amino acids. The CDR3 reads CASSKLGSSEQYF. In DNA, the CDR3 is TGTGCCAGCAGCAAACTGGGGAGTTCCGAGCAGTACTTC.

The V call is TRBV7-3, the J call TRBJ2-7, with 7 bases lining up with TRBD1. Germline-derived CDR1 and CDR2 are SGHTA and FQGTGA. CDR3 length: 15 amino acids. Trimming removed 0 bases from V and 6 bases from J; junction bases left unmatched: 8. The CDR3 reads CASSLTPTGLAEQYF. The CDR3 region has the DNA TGTGCCAGCAGCTTAACCCCGACAGGGTTAGCCGAGCAGTACTTC. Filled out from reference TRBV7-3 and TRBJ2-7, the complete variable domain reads GAGVSQTPSNKVTEKGKYVELRCDPISGHTALYWYRQSLGQGPEFLIYFQGTGAADDSGLPNDRFFAVRPEGSVSTLKIQRTERGDSAVYLCASSLTPTGLAEQYFGPGTRLTVT.

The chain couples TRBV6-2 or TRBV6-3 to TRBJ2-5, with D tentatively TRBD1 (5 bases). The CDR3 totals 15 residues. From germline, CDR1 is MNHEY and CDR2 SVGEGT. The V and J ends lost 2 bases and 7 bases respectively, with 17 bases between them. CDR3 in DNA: TGTGCCAGCAGTTACACGACCCCTGCACAGGTGACCCAGTACTTC. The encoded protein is CASSYTTPAQVTQYF.

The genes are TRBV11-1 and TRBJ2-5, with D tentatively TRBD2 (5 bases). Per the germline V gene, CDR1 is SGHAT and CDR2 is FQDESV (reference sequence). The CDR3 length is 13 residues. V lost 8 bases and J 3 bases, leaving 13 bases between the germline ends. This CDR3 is CASGVGSEETQYF. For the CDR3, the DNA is TGTGCCAGCGGGGTGGGGAGTGAAGAGACCCAGTACTTC.

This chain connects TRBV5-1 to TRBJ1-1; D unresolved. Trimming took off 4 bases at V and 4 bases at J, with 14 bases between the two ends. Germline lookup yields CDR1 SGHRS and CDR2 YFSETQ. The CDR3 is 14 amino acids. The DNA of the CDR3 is TGCGCCAGCAGCCTGTGGGTTGGAGGCACTGAAGCTTTCTTT. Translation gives CASSLWVGGTEAFF.

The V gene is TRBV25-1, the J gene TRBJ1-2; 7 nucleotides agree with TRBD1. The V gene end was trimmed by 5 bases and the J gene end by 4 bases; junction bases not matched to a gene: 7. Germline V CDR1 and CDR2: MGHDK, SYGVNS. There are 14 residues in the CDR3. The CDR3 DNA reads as TGTGCCAGCAGTTATCGACAGGGAACCTATGGCTACACCTTC. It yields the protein CASSYRQGTYGYTF.

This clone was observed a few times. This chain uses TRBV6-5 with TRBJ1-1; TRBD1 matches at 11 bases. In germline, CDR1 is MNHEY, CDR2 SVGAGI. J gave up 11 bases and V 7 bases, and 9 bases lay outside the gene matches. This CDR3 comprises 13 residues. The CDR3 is CASKRTGGPRAFF. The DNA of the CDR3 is TGTGCCAGCAAGAGGACAGGGGGCCCTAGGGCTTTCTTT.

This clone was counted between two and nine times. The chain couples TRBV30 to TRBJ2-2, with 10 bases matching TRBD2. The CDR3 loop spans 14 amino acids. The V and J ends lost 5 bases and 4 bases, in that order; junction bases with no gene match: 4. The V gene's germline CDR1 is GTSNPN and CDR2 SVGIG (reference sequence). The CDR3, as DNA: TGTGCCTGGGGCTTAGCGGGGGGCACCGGGGAGCTGTTTTTT. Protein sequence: CAWGLAGGTGELFF.

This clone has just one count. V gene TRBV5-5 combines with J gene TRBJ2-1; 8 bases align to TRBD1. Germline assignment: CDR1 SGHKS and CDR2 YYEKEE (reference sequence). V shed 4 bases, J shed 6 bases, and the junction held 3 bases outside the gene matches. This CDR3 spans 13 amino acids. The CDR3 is CASSPGTGNEQFF. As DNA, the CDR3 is TGTGCCAGCAGCCCCGGGACAGGCAATGAGCAGTTCTTC. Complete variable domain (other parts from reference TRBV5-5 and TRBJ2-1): DAGVTQSPTHLIKTRGQQVTLRCSPISGHKSVSWYQQVLGQGPQFIFQYYEKEERGRGNFPDRFSARQFPNYSSELNVNALLLGDSALYLCASSPGTGNEQFFGPGTRLTVL.

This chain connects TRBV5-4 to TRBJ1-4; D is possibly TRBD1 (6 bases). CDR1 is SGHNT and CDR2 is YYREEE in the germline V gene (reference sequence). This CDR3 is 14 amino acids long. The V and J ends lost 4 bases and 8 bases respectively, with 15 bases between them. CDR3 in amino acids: CASSRGAGNEKLFF. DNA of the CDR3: TGTGCCAGCAGCCGGGGGGCAGGAAACGAAAAACTGTTTTTT.

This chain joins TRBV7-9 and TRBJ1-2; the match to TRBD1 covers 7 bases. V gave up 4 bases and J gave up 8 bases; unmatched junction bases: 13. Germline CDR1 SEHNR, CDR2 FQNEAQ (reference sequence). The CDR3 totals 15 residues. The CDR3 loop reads CASSYSNGDSWGYTF. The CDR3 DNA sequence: TGTGCCAGCAGCTATTCCAACGGGGACAGTTGGGGCTACACCTTC.

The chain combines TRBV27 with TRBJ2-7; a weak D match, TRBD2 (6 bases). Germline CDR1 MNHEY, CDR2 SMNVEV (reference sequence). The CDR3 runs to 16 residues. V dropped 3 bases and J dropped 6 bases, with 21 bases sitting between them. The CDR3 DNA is TGTGCCAGCAGTTTTGGGGTCGGAGCGGGCCCACTCGAGCAGTACTTC. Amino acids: CASSFGVGAGPLEQYF.

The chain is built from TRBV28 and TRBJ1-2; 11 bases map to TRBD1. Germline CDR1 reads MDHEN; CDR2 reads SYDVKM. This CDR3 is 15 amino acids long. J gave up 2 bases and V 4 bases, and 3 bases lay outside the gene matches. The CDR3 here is CASSWTGGWNYGYTF. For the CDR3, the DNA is TGTGCCAGCAGTTGGACAGGGGGCTGGAACTATGGCTACACCTTC.

CDR3 sequence (DNA): TGCGCCAGCAGTACAGGGGGCACAGATACGCAGTATTTT. Translated: CASSTGGTDTQYF. V gene TRBV10-1 combines with J gene TRBJ2-3; 7 bases align to TRBD1. The CDR3 spans 13 residues. CDR1 is WNHNN, CDR2 SYGVQD, per germline (reference sequence). Trimming removed 5 bases from V and 1 base from J; junction bases left unmatched: 0.

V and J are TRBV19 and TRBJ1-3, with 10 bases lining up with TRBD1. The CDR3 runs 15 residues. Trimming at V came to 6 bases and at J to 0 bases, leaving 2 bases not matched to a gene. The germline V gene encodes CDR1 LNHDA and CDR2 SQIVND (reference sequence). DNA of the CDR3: TGTGCCAGTAGCCGGACAGGGGGCTCTGGAAACACCATATATTTT. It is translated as CASSRTGGSGNTIYF.

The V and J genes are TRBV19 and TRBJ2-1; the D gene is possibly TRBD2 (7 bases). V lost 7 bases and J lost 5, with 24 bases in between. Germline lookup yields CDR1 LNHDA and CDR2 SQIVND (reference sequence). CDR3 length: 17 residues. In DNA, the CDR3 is TGTGCCAGTACCACAGGACTTATACGGGGGGCCGACAATGAGCAGTTCTTC. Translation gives CASTTGLIRGADNEQFF.

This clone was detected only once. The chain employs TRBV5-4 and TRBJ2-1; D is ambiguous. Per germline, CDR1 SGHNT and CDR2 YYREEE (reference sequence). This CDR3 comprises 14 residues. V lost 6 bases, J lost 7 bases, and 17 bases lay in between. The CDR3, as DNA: TGTGCCAGCAACGCGAGGTCCCTGAGTAATGAGCAGTTCTTC. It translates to CASNARSLSNEQFF.

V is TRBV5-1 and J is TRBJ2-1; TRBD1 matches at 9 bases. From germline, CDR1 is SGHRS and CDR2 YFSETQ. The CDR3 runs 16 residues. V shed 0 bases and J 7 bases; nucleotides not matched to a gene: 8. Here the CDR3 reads CASSLGLGQGLNEQFF. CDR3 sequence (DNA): TGCGCCAGCAGCTTGGGTTTGGGACAGGGATTAAATGAGCAGTTCTTC.

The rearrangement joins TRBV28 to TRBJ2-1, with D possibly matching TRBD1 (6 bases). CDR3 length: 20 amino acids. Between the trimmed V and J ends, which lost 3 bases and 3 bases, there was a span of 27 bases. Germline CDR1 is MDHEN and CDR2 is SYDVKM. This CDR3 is CASSFVFATRDNIDYNEQFF. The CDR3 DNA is TGTGCCAGCAGTTTTGTCTTTGCGACCCGGGACAACATAGACTACAATGAGCAGTTCTTC.

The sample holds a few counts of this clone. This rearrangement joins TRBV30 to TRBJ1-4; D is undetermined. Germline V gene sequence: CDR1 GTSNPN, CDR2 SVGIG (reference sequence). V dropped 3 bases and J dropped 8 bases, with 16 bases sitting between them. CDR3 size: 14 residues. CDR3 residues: CAWRRAGSQEKLFF. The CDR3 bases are TGTGCCTGGAGGCGGGCAGGTTCACAGGAAAAACTGTTTTTT.